This TCR beta chain was obtained from a study of shared clonotypes between healthy human individuals. Study background: The plates for each donor numbered three CD4 naive, three CD4 memory, two CD8 naive and one CD8 memory. Points from the study as a whole: Clonotypes shared by all four donors outscored non-shared clonotypes in generation probability. Some naive CD4 clonotypes, roughly 5%, turned up in common across a handful of donors.

Donors comprised healthy HIV-negative adults lacking recent acute infections or vaccinations. The protocol was immunoSEQ multiplex PCR, while the TCRdb copy is restricted to in-frame clones and leaves out a portion. The sample lists around 990,000 clones, approximately 77% seen once, with about 0.94% in the top ten. The CDR3 consists of 14 residues. Germline V gene data show CDR1 as SEHNR and CDR2 as FQNEAQ (reference sequence). Losses at the gene ends were 8 bases for V and 6 bases for J; bases not matched to a gene: 9. In regard to this clone: What it recognizes is unknown.

The specimen sequenced was memory CD4+ T cells from PBMCs. The subset was: CD45RA-negative fraction. The clonotype originates from a man in his late teens or twenties in good health. Some clones in this sample may be carry-over from other donors' samples. The chain couples TRBV7-9 to TRBJ2-2; 7 bases map to TRBD1. CDR3 loop: CASLGQTHPGELFF. The DNA for the CDR3 is TGTGCCAGCCTGGGACAGACCCATCCCGGGGAGCTGTTTTTT. The complete variable domain, with remaining parts taken from reference TRBV7-9 and TRBJ2-2, reads DTGVSQNPRHKITKRGQNVTFRCDPISEHNRLYWYRQTLGQGPEFLTYFQNEAQLEKSRLLSDRFSAERPKGSFSTLEIQRTEQGDSAMYLCASLGQTHPGELFFGEGSRLTVL.